A single TCR beta chain is shown here with its context. The sample belongs to a study of a mutant IDH1 vaccine in newly diagnosed glioma. Time point here: baseline, week 1 (first vaccination visit). The sample's treatment: pre-vaccination baseline after standard-of-care therapy. The CDR3 spans 14 residues. CDR1 is SGHAT, CDR2 FQNNGV, per germline. V lost 1 base and J 1 base, leaving 8 bases between the germline ends. Sequencing was performed with immunoSEQ multiplex PCR; in TCRdb, only in-frame clones are kept and a portion is missing. The sample has tens of thousands of clones, around four fifths seen once.

This material consisted of peripheral blood mononuclear cells (PBMCs), taken from a glioma patient treated with radiotherapy, temozolomide or both. The sequence was collected from a woman aged 18-29 years with glioma. Some clones in this sample may be carry-over from other donors' samples. The genes are TRBV11-2 and TRBJ2-7; D may be TRBD1 (5 bases). This CDR3 is CASSLGAGSYEQYF. The CDR3 DNA follows: TGTGCCAGCAGCTTAGGGGCAGGGTCCTACGAGCAGTACTTC.